The next 3 T cell receptor beta chains were all read from a single sample in a study of CD8+CD57+ T cells in acquired aplastic anemia. According to the study, genomic DNA was the template for TCR beta VDJ and CDR3 profiling. TCRdb fed the reads into MiXCR, producing one record per CDR3 protein. The sample has roughly 250,000 distinct CDR3 sequences; 82% are singletons. In patients chosen for sequencing, flow cytometry had shown CD8+CD57+ cell expansion. Material for sequencing was sorted CD4+, CD8+, or CD8+CD57+ T cells (not recorded which) from PBMCs. Source of these receptors: a human donor with aplastic anemia.

In regard to this clonotype: Without the conserved terminal phenylalanine or tryptophan, this CDR3 likely stems from a read error. The limits of the CDR3 on the DNA are not certain, so only TCRdb's listed CDR3 is given. V is TRBV7-2 and J is TRBJ2-3; the D segment call TRBD2 is taken from the table without a DNA check. Ends included, the CDR3 has 13 residues. CDR1 and CDR2 from the germline V gene are SGHTA and FQGNSA. CDR3 sequence: CASSLGDESCTMS.

The rearrangement links TRBV9 to TRBJ2-2; possibly TRBD2 for D (7 bases). The V end was cut by 6 bases, the J end by 11 bases, with 20 bases between. Germline V gene sequence: CDR1 SGDLS, CDR2 YYNGEE. The CDR3 totals 14 residues. DNA for the CDR3: TGTGCCAGCACCAGTACGGGGGGCTCCAATGAGCTGTTTTTT. It is translated as CASTSTGGSNELFF.

The chain has TRBV7-2 and TRBJ2-1; perhaps TRBD2 as D (7 bases). The CDR3 extends over 16 amino acids. Per germline, CDR1 SGHTA and CDR2 FQGNSA. Trimming took 6 bases from V and 8 from J, leaving 23 bases between them. The CDR3 protein is CASSQPRGARNDEQFF. As DNA, the CDR3 is TGTGCCAGCAGTCAACCACGGGGGGCGCGGAACGATGAGCAGTTCTTC.